The present entry profiles one T cell receptor (beta chain) with its context. The target antigen is unknown. PCR used 60 Vbeta primers and 13 Jbeta primers. Sequencing was performed with immunoSEQ multiplex PCR; in TCRdb, only in-frame clones are kept and a portion is missing. This sample carries roughly 90,000 clones, less than 85% of them seen once, and the ten largest clones take 2.1%. This sample stems from a study of cytomegalovirus exposure and HLA in healthy donors. Whole-study results and caveats: Earlier results showed most TCR beta V segments being productive about 87% or about 30% of the time.

The CDR3 has 16 amino acids. Germline V lookup: CDR1 MNHNS, CDR2 SASEGT. V was cut by 2 bases and J by 5 bases, with 18 bases left in between. The chain joins TRBV6-1 to TRBJ1-1; D is possibly TRBD1 (5 bases). Sequenced material: PBMCs. The receptor was isolated from a man aged 18 to 30 in good health and CMV-seronegative. The CDR3 is CASSEIGWGRGTEAFF. The CDR3 region has the DNA TGTGCCAGCAGTGAAATAGGTTGGGGTAGGGGTACTGAAGCTTTCTTT.